The TCR beta chain described here comes from a study of blood T cells in healthy people across ages. Regarding the study as a whole: Older age coincided with a roughly linear decline in TCR beta diversity per million T cells.

For every donor, a draw yielded around 10 milliliters of peripheral blood. To note about this clonotype: Its matching antigen is unknown.

A second PCR of roughly 7 to 11 cycles used a sample-barcoded 5' primer and a J-beta primer mix. Each CDR3 protein gets one entry after TCRdb re-called the 5' RACE reads with MiXCR. The table has roughly 680,000 distinct CDR3 sequences, about 21% seen once. CDR3 length: 11 amino acids. V shed 5 bases and J shed 6 bases, with 8 bases lying between them. This sequence originates from a man between 65 and 85 years old in good health. The rearrangement links TRBV12-3 or TRBV12-4 to TRBJ2-7; D gene ambiguous. Input material: blood. The chain's CDR3 is CASSIRSEQYF. The DNA of the CDR3 is TGTGCCAGCAGTATCAGGAGCGAGCAGTACTTC.